These 30 T cell receptor beta chains were all obtained from the same sample, sequenced in a study of post-analysis software for immune sequencing data. Whole-study findings and limits: Patients had higher frequencies than controls of about 5 TRBV segments, including TRBV5-6, TRBV5-1 and TRBV20-1.

No antigens are known for them. cDNA libraries of TCR beta carried unique molecular identifiers. TCRdb itself ran the PCR reads through MiXCR, one entry per CDR3 protein. The sample includes hundreds of thousands of distinct CDR3 sequences, 59% seen only once; the top ten take 10% to 12%. The sequencing sample was made of blood. These receptors were taken from a girl aged 2-10 years with multiple sclerosis.

The J gene is TRBJ2-1, the V gene TRBV7-9, with 12 bases fitting TRBD2. Trimming cost V 3 bases and J 4 bases; bases outside gene matches: 13. Germline values: CDR1 SEHNR, CDR2 FQNEAQ (reference sequence). The CDR3 has 19 amino acids. The CDR3 reads CASSFELAGGSFQYNEQFF. CDR3 nucleotide sequence: TGTGCCAGCAGCTTCGAGCTAGCGGGAGGGTCCTTCCAGTACAATGAGCAGTTCTTC.

The chain couples TRBV5-1 to TRBJ1-5, with D tentatively TRBD1 (6 bases). The germline V gene has CDR1 SGHRS and CDR2 YFSETQ. V dropped 1 base and J dropped 4 bases, with 12 bases sitting between them. The CDR3 length is 15 residues. This chain's CDR3 is CASSLFPQGNQPQHF. CDR3 DNA sequence: TGCGCCAGCAGCTTGTTTCCCCAGGGGAATCAGCCCCAGCATTTT.

The chain joins TRBV15 to TRBJ2-4, with a possible D match to TRBD1 (5 bases). The tail of the sequence fits TRBJ2-7 better, so the J call may be wrong. The CDR3 has 15 amino acids. Germline V gene sequence: CDR1 LNHNV, CDR2 YYDKDF (reference sequence). The CDR3 DNA follows: TGTGCCACCAGCGGACACGCCGCAGACAGCTACGAGCAGTACTTC. Its translation is CATSGHAADSYEQYF.

V is TRBV3-1 and J is TRBJ2-6; D is unresolved. The CDR3 loop spans 21 amino acids. Per germline, CDR1 LGHDT and CDR2 YNNKEL (reference sequence). The V gene lost 0 bases and the J gene lost 0 bases, with 21 bases spanning the gap. DNA of the CDR3: TGTGCCAGCAGCCAAGATTGGGTGCCAGGCAAAAGTAGCTCTGGGGCCAACGTCCTGACTTTC. This translates into CASSQDWVPGKSSSGANVLTF.

V usage is TRBV6-6 and J usage is TRBJ2-1; D call uncertain. The germline gives CDR1 MNHNY, CDR2 SVGAGI (reference sequence). The CDR3 is 11 amino acids. Trimming took 0 bases from V and 9 from J, leaving 3 bases between them. CDR3 amino acids: CASSYSGEQFF. CDR3 sequence (DNA): TGTGCCAGCAGTTACTCTGGTGAGCAGTTCTTC.

This chain connects TRBV12-3 or TRBV12-4 to TRBJ2-1, with D maybe TRBD2 (5 bases). With 3 bases removed from V and 0 bases from J, the gap between germline ends came to 9 bases. CDR3 length: 15 amino acids. CDR3 protein: CASSLIANSYNEQFF. CDR3 DNA sequence: TGTGCCAGCAGTTTGATAGCGAACTCCTACAATGAGCAGTTCTTC.

This clonotype was seen a single time. The germline gene is not matched at one end of the junction; a read error may be the cause. The chain links TRBV27 to TRBJ2-7; TRBD1 matches at 8 bases. CDR3 length: 14 amino acids. Germline CDR1 MNHEY, CDR2 SMNVEV (reference sequence). The CDR3 here is CASSLSTGVGEQYF. The CDR3 region has the DNA TGTGCCAGCAGTCTATCGACAGGGGTAGGCGAGCAGTACTTC.

This clonotype was counted a few times. It may be a read error: a sequence one base away is much more abundant. The genes are TRBV20-1 and TRBJ2-7; D remains unclear. The J call may be mistaken, given a closer DNA end match to TRBJ2-5. This CDR3 spans 10 amino acids. Germline CDR1 and CDR2: DFQATT and SNEGSKA (reference sequence). CDR3 in DNA: TGCAGTGCTATGGGGGAGACCCAGTACTTC. The encoded protein is CSAMGETQYF.

This chain links TRBV7-2 with TRBJ1-1, with 10 bases that match TRBD1. J was trimmed by 7 bases and V by 5 bases; bases with no gene match: 10. This CDR3 has 15 residues. CDR1 is SGHTA and CDR2 is FQGNSA in the germline V gene. The DNA for the CDR3 is TGTGCCAGCAGCCTTCGGACAGGGGGAGTGAGTGAAGCTTTCTTT. Its translation: CASSLRTGGVSEAFF.

This chain connects TRBV3-1 to TRBJ2-5; 12 nucleotides line up with TRBD2. This CDR3 has 18 amino acids. The ends lost 1 base at V and 0 bases at J; junction bases unmatched: 6. CDR1 is LGHDT, CDR2 YNNKEL, per germline (reference sequence). CDR3 sequence reads: CASSQGASGGADQETQYF. The DNA of the CDR3 is TGTGCCAGCAGCCAAGGGGCTAGCGGGGGGGCCGACCAAGAGACCCAGTACTTC.

J is TRBJ1-4 and V is TRBV11-2, with D unclear. V shed 0 bases and J shed 5 bases, with 7 bases lying between them. The CDR3 covers 14 residues. Per the germline V gene, CDR1 is SGHAT and CDR2 is FQNNGV. CDR3 bases: TGTGCCAGCAGCTTAGACCAGGTCAATGAAAAACTGTTTTTT. This encodes CASSLDQVNEKLFF.

The V call is TRBV7-2, the J call TRBJ1-2; D gene uncertain. CDR1 and CDR2 from the germline V gene are SGHTA and FQGNSA. V lost 5 bases to trimming and J lost 7 bases, with 17 bases between them. The CDR3 extends over 14 amino acids. CDR3 loop: CASSLSPPSRGYTF. The CDR3, as DNA: TGTGCCAGCAGCCTCTCCCCCCCTTCTCGTGGCTACACCTTC.

The V and J genes are TRBV4-2 and TRBJ2-3; D possibly corresponds to TRBD2 (5 bases). V was pared by 7 bases and J by 0 bases, with 14 bases between. Per germline, CDR1 LGHNA and CDR2 YNFKEQ. This CDR3 comprises 15 residues. CDR3 protein: CASKLTDFSTDTQYF. CDR3 in DNA: TGTGCCAGCAAGTTGACGGACTTTAGCACAGATACGCAGTATTTT.

The chain joins TRBV5-1 to TRBJ2-5; D not resolved. The tail of the sequence fits TRBJ2-7 better, so the J call may be wrong. CDR1 SGHRS and CDR2 YFSETQ come from the germline V gene. CDR3 length: 14 residues. The CDR3 DNA follows: TGCGCCAGCAGCGACCGCTCAGGTCCCTACGAGCAGTACTTC. Residues: CASSDRSGPYEQYF.

This chain joins TRBV13 and TRBJ2-3; TRBD2 might be the D (6 bases). The CDR3 length is 16 residues. V dropped 8 bases and J dropped 1 base, with 19 bases sitting between them. The germline V gene has CDR1 PRHDT and CDR2 FYEKMQ (reference sequence). Here the CDR3 reads CASQGDGGRRTDTQYF. The CDR3 DNA reads TGTGCCAGCCAAGGGGACGGGGGTCGACGCACAGATACGCAGTATTTT.

This chain connects TRBV12-3 or TRBV12-4 to TRBJ1-1; D is perhaps TRBD1 (5 bases). The CDR3 is made up of 12 amino acids. Between the trimmed V and J ends, which lost 6 bases and 7 bases, there was a span of 12 bases. The CDR3 spells CASSRDGREAFF. DNA for the CDR3: TGTGCCAGCAGCCGGGACGGCCGTGAAGCTTTCTTT.

Only one count was recorded for this clonotype. The V call is TRBV6-1, the J call TRBJ1-2, with TRBD1 identical over 12 bases. Germline V gives CDR1 MNHNS, CDR2 SASEGT. The CDR3 has 19 amino acids. V was pared by 5 bases and J by 4 bases, with 17 bases of the junction left unmatched. The CDR3 loop is CASSRVVRGTGGSGYGYTF. The DNA of the CDR3 is TGTGCCAGCAGTCGGGTAGTTCGCGGGACAGGGGGCTCGGGCTATGGCTACACCTTC.

The gene calls are TRBV20-1 and TRBJ2-5; 12 bases fit TRBD2. TRBJ2-7 explains the end of the DNA better; the J call may be wrong. Germline V CDR1 and CDR2: DFQATT, SNEGSKA (reference sequence). The CDR3 has 17 residues. CDR3 nucleotide sequence: TGCAGTGCTAGTTTTCCTATTAAGACTAGCGGGAGATACGAGCAGTACTTC. Protein sequence: CSASFPIKTSGRYEQYF.

About this clonotype itself: One end of the junction varies from germline; a read error may be responsible. The chain combines TRBV29-1 with TRBJ1-1; the D gene is possibly TRBD1 (5 bases). Germline V CDR1 and CDR2: SQVTM, ANQGSEA. CDR3 length equals 14 residues. For the CDR3, the DNA is TGCAGCGTCGAAGATCGAGGGGTGAACACTGAAGCTTTCTTT. This sequence encodes CSVEDRGVNTEAFF.

CDR3: CASSFLAARTEAFF. The CDR3 DNA reads TGTGCCAGCAGTTTTCTGGCCGCGCGCACTGAAGCTTTCTTT. This rearrangement joins TRBV12-3 or TRBV12-4 to TRBJ1-1; D is uncertain. V lost 3 bases to trimming and J lost 4 bases, with 12 bases between them. The CDR3 covers 14 residues.

This clonotype was counted only a few times. The gene calls are TRBV4-3 and TRBJ1-2; 8 bases fit TRBD1. CDR1 is LGHNA and CDR2 is YSLEER in the germline V gene. Trimming cost V 3 bases and J 5 bases; bases outside gene matches: 8. The CDR3 contains 15 residues. As DNA, the CDR3 is TGCGCCAGCAGCCATGAGCTGACAGGGGAGTATGGCTACACCTTC. This codes for CASSHELTGEYGYTF.

The chain carries TRBV20-1 and TRBJ2-1, with 9 bases fitting TRBD2. The germline gives CDR1 DFQATT, CDR2 SNEGSKA (reference sequence). The trim removed 1 base at V and 5 bases at J, leaving 6 bases unmatched. The CDR3 sequence is 15 residues long. The CDR3 sequence: CSARVAGGPNNEQFF. The CDR3 DNA is TGCAGTGCTAGAGTGGCGGGAGGGCCGAACAATGAGCAGTTCTTC.

The V and J genes are TRBV3-1 and TRBJ2-1, with D unresolved. The length of the CDR3 is 11 residues. Germline loops: CDR1 LGHDT, CDR2 YNNKEL (reference sequence). V dropped 3 bases and J dropped 13 bases, with 10 bases sitting between them. The CDR3 sequence: CASSQHLDQFF. CDR3 DNA sequence: TGTGCCAGCAGCCAGCACCTGGATCAGTTCTTC.

V gene TRBV5-1 combines with J gene TRBJ2-3; D remains ambiguous. The germline gives CDR1 SGHRS, CDR2 YFSETQ. The CDR3 spans 13 residues. V was trimmed by 1 base and J by 6 bases, leaving 9 bases between them. CDR3 DNA: TGCGCCAGCAGCTTGCTCGGTGAGGATACGCAGTATTTT. Translated: CASSLLGEDTQYF.

This clonotype was observed a handful of times. The gene calls are TRBV14 and TRBJ1-1, with unresolved D. Germline V gene lookup returns CDR1 SGHDN and CDR2 FVKESK. V lost 2 bases to trimming and J lost 6 bases, with 13 bases between them. This CDR3 comprises 14 residues. CDR3 sequence (DNA): TGTGCCAGCAGCCAACGTCGGGGTTTAGCTGAAGCTTTCTTT. Protein sequence: CASSQRRGLAEAFF.

The table lists this clonotype with a count of one. The chain links TRBV10-3 to TRBJ1-2; TRBD1 agrees at 7 bases. There are 16 residues in the CDR3. Germline V gene sequence: CDR1 ENHRY, CDR2 SYGVKD. The V segment lost 7 bases and the J segment 0 bases; nucleotides outside the gene matches: 11. The chain's CDR3 is CAINLHPGQPNYGYTF. In DNA, the CDR3 is TGTGCCATCAACCTCCACCCGGGACAGCCTAACTATGGCTACACCTTC.

The chain couples TRBV6-5 to TRBJ2-5; possible D gene TRBD2, 5 bases. This CDR3 comprises 16 residues. Germline V gives CDR1 MNHEY, CDR2 SVGAGI. Trimming left V 0 bases short and J 4 bases short, with 15 bases between. In nucleotides, the CDR3 is TGTGCCAGCAGTTACTCTGAGGTGGGGAGTACAGAGACCCAGTACTTC. Protein product: CASSYSEVGSTETQYF.

The rearrangement links TRBV2 to TRBJ2-3; unclear D gene. Between the trimmed V and J ends, which lost 5 bases and 2 bases, there was a span of 11 bases. The CDR3 is 14 amino acids. CDR1 SNHLY and CDR2 FYNNEI come from the germline V gene. The CDR3 nucleotides read TGTGCCAGCAGTATGAAGGATTCCACAGATACGCAGTATTTT. Protein product: CASSMKDSTDTQYF.

V is TRBV12-3 or TRBV12-4 and J is TRBJ2-2, with 8 bases fitting TRBD1. The CDR3 sequence is 14 residues long. Trimming took 3 bases from V and 6 from J; bases not matched to a gene: 3. This chain's CDR3 is CASSFAGGAGELFF. CDR3 sequence (DNA): TGTGCCAGCAGTTTCGCAGGGGGCGCCGGGGAGCTGTTTTTT.

This clonotype appeared once. The V call is TRBV6-2 or TRBV6-3, the J call TRBJ1-1; D gene uncertain. From germline, CDR1 is MNHEY and CDR2 SVGEGT. V was pared by 0 bases and J by 8 bases, with 16 bases between. The length of the CDR3 is 15 residues. CDR3 nucleotide sequence: TGTGCCAGCAGTTACTCTCCGGGTGTTTTGGGAGAAGCTTTCTTT. It is translated as CASSYSPGVLGEAFF.